Below, 16 T cell receptor beta chains from the same sample are listed, as sequenced in a study of T-cell memory formation after mild COVID-19. TCRdb re-called the 5' RACE reads through MiXCR, storing one row per CDR3 protein. The table includes 100,000 to 150,000 distinct CDR3 sequences, more than 15% detected once. The sample comprised PBMCs or a T cell subset sorted from them (not recorded which). Every receptor here comes from a man between 18 and 35 years old who had mild COVID-19 (a few samples of this study predate the infection). Cell type and time point are not known.

The chain is built from TRBV4-3 and TRBJ2-2, with D hard to call. This CDR3 is built from 18 residues. CDR1 and CDR2 from the germline V gene are LGHNA and YSLEER. V lost 0 bases, J lost 2 bases, and 16 bases lay in between. The CDR3 loop reads CASSQEGLSAINTGELFF. The CDR3 DNA is TGCGCCAGCAGCCAAGAGGGTTTATCGGCTATTAACACCGGGGAGCTGTTTTTT.

The chain recombines TRBV11-2 with TRBJ1-2; TRBD1 is a possible D gene (5 bases). The CDR3 runs to 13 residues. The germline V gene encodes CDR1 SGHAT and CDR2 FQNNGV. V shed 1 base and J shed 6 bases, with 9 bases lying between them. The CDR3 nucleotides read TGTGCCAGCAGCTTAGTGGAGGGACATGGCTACACCTTC. As protein: CASSLVEGHGYTF. The entire variable domain, with the rest obtained from reference TRBV11-2 and TRBJ1-2, is as follows: EAGVAQSPRYKIIEKRQSVAFWCNPISGHATLYWYQQILGQGPKLLIQFQNNGVVDDSQLPKDRFSAERLKGVDSTLKIQPAKLEDSAVYLCASSLVEGHGYTFGSGTRLTVV.

This clonotype turned up a few times. An end of the junction does not agree with germline; a read error may underlie this. This chain uses TRBV7-7 with TRBJ1-1; the D gene is possibly TRBD1 (5 bases). From germline, CDR1 is SSHAT and CDR2 FNYEAQ (reference sequence). The CDR3 consists of 14 residues. The CDR3 loop is CASSAIGANTEAFF. The CDR3, as DNA: TGTGCTAGCAGCGCAATTGGGGCGAACACTGAAGCTTTCTTT.

This chain links TRBV6-5 with TRBJ1-1; TRBD1 aligns across 7 bases. Germline loops: CDR1 MNHEY, CDR2 SVGAGI. This CDR3 is built from 16 residues. Unmatched junction bases numbered 8, after V lost 4 bases and J lost 0 bases. The CDR3 nucleotides are TGTGCCAGCAGTTTTACGACGACAGGGTTGAACACTGAAGCTTTCTTT. It is translated as CASSFTTTGLNTEAFF.

This clonotype showed up many times. The chain uses TRBV5-1 and TRBJ2-6; D is perhaps TRBD1 (5 bases). The CDR3 contains 15 residues. Germline CDR1 and CDR2: SGHRS and YFSETQ. Between the trimmed V and J ends, which lost 4 bases and 3 bases, there was a span of 11 bases. The CDR3 nucleotides are TGCGCCAGCAGCCCCCAGGGTAATGGGGCCAACGTCCTGACTTTC. Encoded protein: CASSPQGNGANVLTF.

This rearrangement joins TRBV4-3 to TRBJ2-1; the match to TRBD1 covers 9 bases. The CDR3 length is 14 residues. The V gene's germline CDR1 is LGHNA and CDR2 YSLEER. Trimming at V came to 3 bases and at J to 10 bases, leaving 7 bases not matched to a gene. For the CDR3, the DNA is TGCGCCAGCAGCCAGGATACAGGGGGCGGGGAGCAGTTCTTC. This sequence encodes CASSQDTGGGEQFF.

The chain employs TRBV7-9 and TRBJ1-1, with D uncertain. The V and J ends lost 6 bases and 6 bases respectively, with 11 bases between them. This CDR3 is built from 12 residues. From germline, CDR1 is SEHNR and CDR2 FQNEAQ (reference sequence). CDR3 region: CASSLAQAEAFF. CDR3 sequence (DNA): TGTGCCAGCAGTCTCGCCCAGGCTGAAGCTTTCTTT. Variable domain in full (rest from reference TRBV7-9 and TRBJ1-1): DTGVSQNPRHKITKRGQNVTFRCDPISEHNRLYWYRQTLGQGPEFLTYFQNEAQLEKSRLLSDRFSAERPKGSFSTLEIQRTEQGDSAMYLCASSLAQAEAFFGQGTRLTVV.

The DNA for the CDR3 is TGTGCCAGCAGCTTAGGGGCAGGGATCACAGATACGCAGTATTTT. This codes for CASSLGAGITDTQYF. The rearrangement links TRBV11-2 to TRBJ2-3, with D perhaps TRBD1 (5 bases). With 1 base removed from V and 2 bases from J, the gap between germline ends came to 10 bases. Germline CDR1 and CDR2: SGHAT and FQNNGV. The CDR3 has 15 amino acids. Combining the CDR3 with reference TRBV11-2 and TRBJ2-3 gives the whole variable domain EAGVAQSPRYKIIEKRQSVAFWCNPISGHATLYWYQQILGQGPKLLIQFQNNGVVDDSQLPKDRFSAERLKGVDSTLKIQPAKLEDSAVYLCASSLGAGITDTQYFGPGTRLTVL.

In its sample, this clonotype was seen a few times. The chain links TRBV28 to TRBJ2-7; D gene uncertain. CDR1 is MDHEN and CDR2 is SYDVKM in the germline V gene. This CDR3 spans 14 amino acids. The V and J ends lost 5 bases and 2 bases respectively, with 13 bases between them. The CDR3 spells CASSSPVGTYEQYF. The DNA of the CDR3 is TGTGCCAGCAGTAGCCCCGTGGGAACCTACGAGCAGTACTTC.

This clonotype came up many times. The V gene is TRBV7-2, the J gene TRBJ2-7, with D possibly being TRBD1 (6 bases). CDR3 length equals 16 residues. V was shortened by 5 bases and J by 1 base, with 18 bases between the two germline ends. Germline CDR1 is SGHTA and CDR2 is FQGNSA. CDR3 in DNA: TGTGCCAGCAGCCGATCCGGGACAAGAGATTCCTACGAGCAGTACTTC. Its protein is CASSRSGTRDSYEQYF.

This clonotype was found a few times. The genes are TRBV7-2 and TRBJ2-5, with D possibly being TRBD2 (6 bases). Per germline, CDR1 SGHTA and CDR2 FQGNSA. The CDR3 length is 14 residues. Trimming removed 5 bases at V and 3 bases at J, with 13 bases between. The CDR3 sequence is CASSRPPGEETQYF. In DNA, the CDR3 is TGTGCCAGCAGCCGTCCCCCGGGGGAAGAGACCCAGTACTTC. Full variable domain (remainder filled in from reference TRBV7-2 and TRBJ2-5): GAGVSQSPSNKVTEKGKDVELRCDPISGHTALYWYRQSLGQGLEFLIYFQGNSAPDKSGLPSDRFSAERTGGSVSTLTIQRTQQEDSAVYLCASSRPPGEETQYFGPGTRLLVL.

In this sample, this clonotype turned up many times. The chain has TRBV24-1 and TRBJ2-3; 8 bases fit TRBD2. The CDR3 has 16 residues. V lost 3 bases, J lost 1 base, and 5 bases stayed unmatched. CDR1 is KGHDR and CDR2 is SFDVKD in the germline V gene. The CDR3 region is CATSDIVAGRTDTQYF. The DNA for the CDR3 is TGTGCCACCAGTGATATCGTAGCGGGGCGCACAGATACGCAGTATTTT.

This rearrangement joins TRBV20-1 to TRBJ2-7; maybe TRBD2 (5 bases). Trimming pared 3 bases from V and 0 bases from J, leaving 12 bases between. Germline V gene sequence: CDR1 DFQATT, CDR2 SNEGSKA (reference sequence). The CDR3 runs to 14 residues. The chain's CDR3 is CSARDLLSSYEQYV. CDR3 DNA: TGCAGTGCTAGGGACTTACTGAGCTCCTACGAGCAGTACGTC.

This clonotype showed up just a few times. This chain joins TRBV6-6 and TRBJ2-5, with D perhaps matching TRBD1 or TRBD2 (5 bases each). The V and J ends lost 5 bases and 4 bases respectively, with 14 bases between them. Germline V gives CDR1 MNHNY, CDR2 SVGAGI (reference sequence). The CDR3 has 14 residues. The CDR3 DNA reads as TGTGCCAGCAGTCTGCAGGGACGGGGAGAGACCCAGTACTTC. Translation gives CASSLQGRGETQYF.

This chain connects TRBV15 to TRBJ2-1, with 8 bases identical to TRBD1. V was clipped by 1 base and J by 10 bases; unmatched bases: 3. Germline V gene data show CDR1 as LNHNV and CDR2 as YYDKDF (reference sequence). CDR3 size: 13 residues. This CDR3 is CATSRAGGNEQFF. In DNA, the CDR3 is TGTGCCACCAGCAGAGCAGGGGGCAACGAGCAGTTCTTC.

This chain links TRBV5-1 with TRBJ2-6; the D gene could be TRBD1 or TRBD2 (5 bases each). CDR3 size: 19 residues. The germline V gene has CDR1 SGHRS and CDR2 YFSETQ. Trimming shortened V by 0 bases and J by 0 bases, and 16 bases separated the two germline ends. CDR3 residues: CASSLESGTADSGANVLTF. CDR3 sequence (DNA): TGCGCCAGCAGCTTGGAGTCAGGGACGGCTGACTCTGGGGCCAACGTCCTGACTTTC.